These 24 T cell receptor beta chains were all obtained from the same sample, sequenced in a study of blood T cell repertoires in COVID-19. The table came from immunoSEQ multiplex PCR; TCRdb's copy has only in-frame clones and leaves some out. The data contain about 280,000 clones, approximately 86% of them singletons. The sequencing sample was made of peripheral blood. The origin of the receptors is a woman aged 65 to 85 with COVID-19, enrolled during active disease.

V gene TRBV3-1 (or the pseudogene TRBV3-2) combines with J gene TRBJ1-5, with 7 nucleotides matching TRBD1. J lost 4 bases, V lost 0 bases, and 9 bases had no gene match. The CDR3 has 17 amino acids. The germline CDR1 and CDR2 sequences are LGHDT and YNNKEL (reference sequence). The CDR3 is CASSQDWTGAFNQPQHF. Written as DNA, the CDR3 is TGTGCCAGCAGCCAAGATTGGACAGGAGCCTTTAATCAGCCCCAGCATTTT.

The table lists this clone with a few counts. CDR3 nucleotides: TGTGCCAGCAGTTACTCCTTCAAATCAGGATCCTCCTACGAGCAGTACTTC. Translating it yields CASSYSFKSGSSYEQYF. This chain connects TRBV6-2 or TRBV6-3 to TRBJ2-7; no clear D gene. The CDR3 is made up of 17 amino acids. The V gene's germline CDR1 is MNHEY and CDR2 SVGEGT. V was trimmed by 0 bases and J by 0 bases, leaving 15 bases between them.

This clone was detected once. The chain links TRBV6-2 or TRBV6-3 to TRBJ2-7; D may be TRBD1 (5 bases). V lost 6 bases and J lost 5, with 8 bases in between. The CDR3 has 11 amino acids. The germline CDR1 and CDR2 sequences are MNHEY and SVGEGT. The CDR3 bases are TGTGCCAGCAGCCAACAGGACGAGCAGTACTTC. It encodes CASSQQDEQYF.

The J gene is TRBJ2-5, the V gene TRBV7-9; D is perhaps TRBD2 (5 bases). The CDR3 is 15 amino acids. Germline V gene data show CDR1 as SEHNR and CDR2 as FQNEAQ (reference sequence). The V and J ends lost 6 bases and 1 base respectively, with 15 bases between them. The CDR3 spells CASSRPGVGQETQYF. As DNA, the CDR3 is TGTGCCAGCAGTCGACCCGGGGTAGGCCAAGAGACCCAGTACTTC.

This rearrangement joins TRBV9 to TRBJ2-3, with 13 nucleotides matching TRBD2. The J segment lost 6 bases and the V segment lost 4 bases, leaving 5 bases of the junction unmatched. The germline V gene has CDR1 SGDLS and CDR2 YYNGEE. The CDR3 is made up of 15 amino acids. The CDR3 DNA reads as TGTGCCAGCAGCTCCGGACTAGCGGGGGCTGATACGCAGTATTTT. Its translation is CASSSGLAGADTQYF. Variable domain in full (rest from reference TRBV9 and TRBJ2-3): DSGVTQTPKHLITATGQRVTLRCSPRSGDLSVYWYQQSLDQGLQFLIQYYNGEERAKGNILERFSAQQFPDLHSELNLSSLELGDSALYFCASSSGLAGADTQYFGPGTRLTVL.

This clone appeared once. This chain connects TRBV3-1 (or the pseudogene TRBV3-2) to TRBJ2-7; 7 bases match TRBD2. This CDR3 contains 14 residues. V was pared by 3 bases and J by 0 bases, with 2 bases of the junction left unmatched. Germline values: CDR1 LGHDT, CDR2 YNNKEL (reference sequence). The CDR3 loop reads CASSQRESSYEQYF. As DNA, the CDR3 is TGTGCCAGCAGCCAGCGGGAGAGCTCCTACGAGCAGTACTTC.

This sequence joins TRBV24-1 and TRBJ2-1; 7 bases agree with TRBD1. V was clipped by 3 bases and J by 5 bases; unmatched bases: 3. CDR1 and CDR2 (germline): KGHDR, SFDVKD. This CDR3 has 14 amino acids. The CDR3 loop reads CATSDPGQDNEQFF. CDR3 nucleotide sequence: TGTGCCACCAGTGATCCCGGACAGGACAATGAGCAGTTCTTC.

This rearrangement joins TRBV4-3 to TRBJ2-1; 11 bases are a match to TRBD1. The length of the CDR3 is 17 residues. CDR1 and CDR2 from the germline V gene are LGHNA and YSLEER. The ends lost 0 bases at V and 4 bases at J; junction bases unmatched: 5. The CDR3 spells CASSQDKGTGGYNEQFF. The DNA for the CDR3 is TGCGCCAGCAGCCAAGATAAGGGGACAGGGGGTTACAATGAGCAGTTCTTC.

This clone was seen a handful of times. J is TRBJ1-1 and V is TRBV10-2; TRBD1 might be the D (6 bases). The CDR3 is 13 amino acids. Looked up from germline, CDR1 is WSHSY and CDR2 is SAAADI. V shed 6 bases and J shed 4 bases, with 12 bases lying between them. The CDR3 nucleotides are TGCGCCAGCAGGAACACAGGGTTCACTGAAGCTTTCTTT. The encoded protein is CASRNTGFTEAFF.

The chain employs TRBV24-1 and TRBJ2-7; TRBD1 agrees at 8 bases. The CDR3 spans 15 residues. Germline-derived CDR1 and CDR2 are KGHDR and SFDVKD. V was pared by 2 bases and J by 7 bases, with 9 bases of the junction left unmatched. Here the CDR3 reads CATSDSVRGQFEQYF. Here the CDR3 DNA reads TGTGCCACCAGTGATTCCGTCAGGGGGCAGTTTGAGCAGTACTTC.

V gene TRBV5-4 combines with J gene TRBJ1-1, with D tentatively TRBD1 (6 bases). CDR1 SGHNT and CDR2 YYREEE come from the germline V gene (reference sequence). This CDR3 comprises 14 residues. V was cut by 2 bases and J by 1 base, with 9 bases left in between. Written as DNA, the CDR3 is TGTGCCAGCAGCTTACGAGGGGGGAACACTGAAGCTTTCTTT. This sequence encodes CASSLRGGNTEAFF.

CDR3 DNA: TGTGCCAGCAGCTTGGAGGGGGGCACAGATACGCAGTATTTT. Translating it yields CASSLEGGTDTQYF. The chain combines TRBV5-4 with TRBJ2-3, with D possibly matching TRBD1 (6 bases). Germline-derived CDR1 and CDR2 are SGHNT and YYREEE (reference sequence). V was cut by 0 bases and J by 1 base, with 6 bases left in between. The CDR3 length is 14 residues.

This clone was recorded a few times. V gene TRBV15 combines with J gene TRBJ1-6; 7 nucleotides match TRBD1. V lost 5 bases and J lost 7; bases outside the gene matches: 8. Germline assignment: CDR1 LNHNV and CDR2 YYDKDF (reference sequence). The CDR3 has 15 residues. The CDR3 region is CATSRGGQTNSPLHF. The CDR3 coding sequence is TGTGCCACCAGCCGGGGGGGACAGACAAATTCACCCCTCCACTTT.

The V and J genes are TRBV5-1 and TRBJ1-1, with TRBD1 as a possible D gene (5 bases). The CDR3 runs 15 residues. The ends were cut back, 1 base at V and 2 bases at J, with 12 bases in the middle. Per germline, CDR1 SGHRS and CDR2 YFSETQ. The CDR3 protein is CASSLLGQGNTEAFF. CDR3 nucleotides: TGCGCCAGCAGCTTGTTAGGCCAGGGTAACACTGAAGCTTTCTTT.

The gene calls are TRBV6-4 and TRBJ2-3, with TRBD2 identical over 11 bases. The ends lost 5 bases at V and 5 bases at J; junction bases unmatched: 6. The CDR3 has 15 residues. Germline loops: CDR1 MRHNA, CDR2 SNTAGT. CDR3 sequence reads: CASSLAGGSGDTQYF. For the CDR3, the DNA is TGTGCCAGCAGTTTAGCGGGGGGGTCAGGAGATACGCAGTATTTT.

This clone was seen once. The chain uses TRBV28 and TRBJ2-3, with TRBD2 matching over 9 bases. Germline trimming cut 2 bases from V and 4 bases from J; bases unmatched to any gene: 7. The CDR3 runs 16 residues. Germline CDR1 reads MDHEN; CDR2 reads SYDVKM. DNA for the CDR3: TGTGCCAGCAGTTTACCAAGCGGGAGGTCGGCAGATACGCAGTATTTT. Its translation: CASSLPSGRSADTQYF.

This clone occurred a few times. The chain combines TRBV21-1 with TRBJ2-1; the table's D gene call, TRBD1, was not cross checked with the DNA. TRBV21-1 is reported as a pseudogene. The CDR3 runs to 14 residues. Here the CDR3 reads CASSNSRGSNEQFF. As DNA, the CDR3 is TGTGCCAGCAGCAACTCGAGGGGGTCGAATGAGCAGTTCTTC.

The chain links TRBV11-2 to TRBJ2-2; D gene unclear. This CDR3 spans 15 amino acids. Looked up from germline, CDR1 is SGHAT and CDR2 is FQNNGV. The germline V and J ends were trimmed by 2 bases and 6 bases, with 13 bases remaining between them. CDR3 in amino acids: CASSLNPRSAGELFF. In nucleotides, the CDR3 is TGTGCCAGCAGCTTAAATCCCAGGTCCGCCGGGGAGCTGTTTTTT. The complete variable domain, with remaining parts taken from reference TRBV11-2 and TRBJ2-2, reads EAGVAQSPRYKIIEKRQSVAFWCNPISGHATLYWYQQILGQGPKLLIQFQNNGVVDDSQLPKDRFSAERLKGVDSTLKIQPAKLEDSAVYLCASSLNPRSAGELFFGEGSRLTVL.

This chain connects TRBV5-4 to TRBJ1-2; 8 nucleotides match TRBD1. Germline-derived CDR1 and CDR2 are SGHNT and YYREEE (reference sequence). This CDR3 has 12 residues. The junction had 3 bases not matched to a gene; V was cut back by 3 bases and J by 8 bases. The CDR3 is CASSWTGNGYTF. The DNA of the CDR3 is TGTGCCAGCAGCTGGACAGGGAACGGCTACACCTTC.

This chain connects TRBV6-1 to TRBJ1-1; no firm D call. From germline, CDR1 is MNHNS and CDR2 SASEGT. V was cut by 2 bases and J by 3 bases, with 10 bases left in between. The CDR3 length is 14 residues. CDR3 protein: CASSERGKDTEAFF. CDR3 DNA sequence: TGTGCCAGCAGTGAACGGGGTAAGGACACTGAAGCTTTCTTT.

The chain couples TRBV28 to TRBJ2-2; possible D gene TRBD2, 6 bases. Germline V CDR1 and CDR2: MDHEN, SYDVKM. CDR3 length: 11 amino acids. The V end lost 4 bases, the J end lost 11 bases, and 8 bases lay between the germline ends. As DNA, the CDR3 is TGTGCCAGCAGTTGGAGGGACGAGCTGTTTTTT. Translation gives CASSWRDELFF.

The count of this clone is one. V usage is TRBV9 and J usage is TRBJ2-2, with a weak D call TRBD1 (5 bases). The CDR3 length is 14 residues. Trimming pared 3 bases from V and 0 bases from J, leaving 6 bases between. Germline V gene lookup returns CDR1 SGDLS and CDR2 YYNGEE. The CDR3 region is CASSARANTGELFF. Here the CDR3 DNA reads TGTGCCAGCAGCGCCAGGGCGAACACCGGGGAGCTGTTTTTT.

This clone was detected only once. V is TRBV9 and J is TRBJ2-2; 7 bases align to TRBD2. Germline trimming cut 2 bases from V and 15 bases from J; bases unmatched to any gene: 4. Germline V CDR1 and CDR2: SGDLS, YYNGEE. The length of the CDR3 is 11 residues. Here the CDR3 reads CASSVRGKVFF. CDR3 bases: TGTGCCAGCAGCGTGCGGGGGAAGGTGTTTTTT.

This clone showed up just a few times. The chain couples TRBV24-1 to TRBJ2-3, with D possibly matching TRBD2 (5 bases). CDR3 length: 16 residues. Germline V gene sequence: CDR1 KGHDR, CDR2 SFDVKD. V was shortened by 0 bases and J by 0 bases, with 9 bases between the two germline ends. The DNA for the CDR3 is TGTGCCACCAGTGATTTGGGCGGGCCTAGCACAGATACGCAGTATTTT. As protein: CATSDLGGPSTDTQYF.